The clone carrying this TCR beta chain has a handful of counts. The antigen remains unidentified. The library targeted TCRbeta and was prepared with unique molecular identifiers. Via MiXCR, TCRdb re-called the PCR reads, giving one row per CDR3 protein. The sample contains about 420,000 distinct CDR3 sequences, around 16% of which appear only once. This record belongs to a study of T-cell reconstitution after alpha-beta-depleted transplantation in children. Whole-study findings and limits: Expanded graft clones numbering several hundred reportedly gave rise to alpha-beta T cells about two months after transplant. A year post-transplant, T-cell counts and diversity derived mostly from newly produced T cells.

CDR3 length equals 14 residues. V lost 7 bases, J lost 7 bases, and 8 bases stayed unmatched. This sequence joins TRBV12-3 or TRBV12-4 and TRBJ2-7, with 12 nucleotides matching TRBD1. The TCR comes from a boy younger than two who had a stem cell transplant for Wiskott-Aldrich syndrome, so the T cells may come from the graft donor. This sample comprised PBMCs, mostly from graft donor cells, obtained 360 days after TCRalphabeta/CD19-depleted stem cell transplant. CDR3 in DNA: TGTGCCAGCAACCCGGGACAGGGGGCCCGGGAGCAGTACTTC. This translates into CASNPGQGAREQYF.